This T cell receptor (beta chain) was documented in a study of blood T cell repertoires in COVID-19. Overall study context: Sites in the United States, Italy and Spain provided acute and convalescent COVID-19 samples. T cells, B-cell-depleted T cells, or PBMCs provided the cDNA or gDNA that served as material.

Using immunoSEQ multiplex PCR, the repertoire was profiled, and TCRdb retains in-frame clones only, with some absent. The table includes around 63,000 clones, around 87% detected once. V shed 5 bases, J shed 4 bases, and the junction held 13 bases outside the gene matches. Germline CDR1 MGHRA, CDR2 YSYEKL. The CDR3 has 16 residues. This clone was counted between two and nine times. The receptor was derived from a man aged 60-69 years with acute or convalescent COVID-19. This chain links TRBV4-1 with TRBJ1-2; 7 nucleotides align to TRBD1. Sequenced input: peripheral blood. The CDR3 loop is CASSWVGLTGSYGYTF. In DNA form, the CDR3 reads TGCGCCAGCAGCTGGGTCGGCTTGACAGGGTCCTATGGCTACACCTTC.